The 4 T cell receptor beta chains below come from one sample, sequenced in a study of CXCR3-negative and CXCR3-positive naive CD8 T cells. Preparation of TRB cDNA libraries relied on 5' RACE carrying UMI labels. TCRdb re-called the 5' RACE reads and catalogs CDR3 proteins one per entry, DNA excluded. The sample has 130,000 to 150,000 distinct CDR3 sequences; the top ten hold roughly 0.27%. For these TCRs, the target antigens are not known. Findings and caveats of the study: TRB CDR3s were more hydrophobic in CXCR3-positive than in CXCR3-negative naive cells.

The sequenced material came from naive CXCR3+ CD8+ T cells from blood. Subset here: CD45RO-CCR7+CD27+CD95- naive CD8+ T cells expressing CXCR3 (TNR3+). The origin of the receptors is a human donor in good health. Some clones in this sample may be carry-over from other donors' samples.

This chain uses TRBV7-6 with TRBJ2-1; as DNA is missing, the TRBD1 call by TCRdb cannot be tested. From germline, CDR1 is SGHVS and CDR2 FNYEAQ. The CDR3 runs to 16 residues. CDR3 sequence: CASSPMDRGHSNEQFF.

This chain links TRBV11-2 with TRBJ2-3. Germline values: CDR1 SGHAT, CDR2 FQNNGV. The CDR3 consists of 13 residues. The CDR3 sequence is CATSLESTDTQYF.

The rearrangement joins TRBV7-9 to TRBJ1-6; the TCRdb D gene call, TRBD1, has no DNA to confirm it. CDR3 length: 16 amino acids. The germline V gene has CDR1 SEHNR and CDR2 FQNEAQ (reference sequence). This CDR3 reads CASSSHDRGSDSPLHF.

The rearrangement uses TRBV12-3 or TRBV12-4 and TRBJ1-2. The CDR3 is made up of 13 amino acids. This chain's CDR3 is CASSLGSYYGYTF.